This T cell receptor beta chain was identified in a study of cytomegalovirus exposure and HLA in healthy donors. Study-wide results and caveats: While the bulk of TCR sequences proved rare, some public TCRs turned up in many donors. The study recorded 160 or so TCR beta chains that were cytomegalovirus-associated. Follow-up analysis later connected one missense variant in DCLRE1C with trimming of TCR beta V- and J-genes.

The table lists this clone with a few counts. Its target is not known. CDR3 length: 15 amino acids. V lost 5 bases and J lost 2, with 16 bases in between. Per the germline V gene, CDR1 is SGDLS and CDR2 is YYNGEE. Use of 60 Vbeta and 13 Jbeta primers characterized the PCR. This table comes from immunoSEQ multiplex PCR, and its TCRdb copy is limited to in-frame clones, with some not included. The table has some 130,000 clones, 70% to 85% seen once; the top ten hold around 2.5%. The TCR sequence derives from a woman aged 60-75 years in good health and CMV-seropositive. The sample comprised PBMCs. This chain links TRBV9 with TRBJ1-2; a weak D match, TRBD1 (5 bases). In DNA form, the CDR3 reads TGTGCCAGCAGGACCCGGCGGGGCCCCAACTATGGCTACACCTTC. Protein product: CASRTRRGPNYGYTF.